This T cell receptor beta chain comes out of a study of shared clonotypes between healthy human individuals. General observations from the study: Represented diversity (both genetic and exposure-history) was limited by the small number of donors.

Adult Caucasians living in Nashville, Tennessee made up all of the donors. On this clone: Its antigen is unidentified.

Every subset had its genomic DNA shared out evenly among several immunoSEQ plates. Here immunoSEQ multiplex PCR was the method, and the copy in TCRdb shows in-frame clones only, minus some. The table records 470,000 or so clones, 70% to 80% of them present only once. The germline gives CDR1 SGHAT, CDR2 FQNNGV. Trimming removed 2 bases from V and 5 bases from J, with 16 bases in between. The CDR3 has 16 residues. V is TRBV11-2 and J is TRBJ2-1; D possibly corresponds to TRBD2 (7 bases). Sequencing used PBMCs. This sequence originates from a woman in her thirties or forties in good health. Some clones in this sample may be carry-over from other donors' samples. As DNA, the CDR3 is TGTGCCAGCAGCTTAAGTGGGGGGGCAGGTGACAATGAGCAGTTCTTC. This gives the protein CASSLSGGAGDNEQFF.